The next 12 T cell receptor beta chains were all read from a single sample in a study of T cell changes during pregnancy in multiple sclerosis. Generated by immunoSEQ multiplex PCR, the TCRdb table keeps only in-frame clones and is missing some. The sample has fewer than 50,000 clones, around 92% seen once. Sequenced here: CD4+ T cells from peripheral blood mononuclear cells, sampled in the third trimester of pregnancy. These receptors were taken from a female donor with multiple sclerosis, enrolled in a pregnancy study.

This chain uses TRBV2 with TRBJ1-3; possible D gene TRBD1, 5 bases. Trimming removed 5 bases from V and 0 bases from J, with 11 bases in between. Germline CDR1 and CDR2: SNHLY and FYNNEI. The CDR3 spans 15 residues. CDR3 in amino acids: CASSQQAFSGNTIYF. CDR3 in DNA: TGTGCCAGCAGTCAACAGGCGTTCTCTGGAAACACCATATATTTT.

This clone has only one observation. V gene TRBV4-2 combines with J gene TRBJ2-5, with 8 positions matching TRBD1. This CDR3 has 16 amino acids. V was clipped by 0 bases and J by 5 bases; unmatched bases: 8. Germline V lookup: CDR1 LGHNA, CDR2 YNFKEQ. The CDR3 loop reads CASSQDSGQGGETQYF. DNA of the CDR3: TGTGCCAGCAGCCAAGATTCCGGACAGGGCGGGGAGACCCAGTACTTC.

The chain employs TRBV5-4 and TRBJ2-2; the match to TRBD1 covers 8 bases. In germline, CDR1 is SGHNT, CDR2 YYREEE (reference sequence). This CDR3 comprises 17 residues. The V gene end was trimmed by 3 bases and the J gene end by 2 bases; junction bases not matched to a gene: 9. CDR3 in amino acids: CASSSQRTGFNTGELFF. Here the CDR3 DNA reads TGTGCCAGCAGCTCACAAAGGACAGGGTTTAACACCGGGGAGCTGTTTTTT.

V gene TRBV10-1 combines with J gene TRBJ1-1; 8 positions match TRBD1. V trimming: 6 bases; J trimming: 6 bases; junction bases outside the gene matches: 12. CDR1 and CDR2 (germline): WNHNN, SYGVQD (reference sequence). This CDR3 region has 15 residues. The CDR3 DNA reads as TGCGCCAGCAGACTCGACAGGGGATCGGTTGCTGAAGCTTTCTTT. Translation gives CASRLDRGSVAEAFF.

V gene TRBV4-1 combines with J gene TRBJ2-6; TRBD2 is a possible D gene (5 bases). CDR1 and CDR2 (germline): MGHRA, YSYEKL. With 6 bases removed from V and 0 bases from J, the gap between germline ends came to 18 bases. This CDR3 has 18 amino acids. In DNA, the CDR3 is TGCGCCAGCAGTCAACTCCGGACTGCTCCCTCTGGGGCCAACGTCCTGACTTTC. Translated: CASSQLRTAPSGANVLTF.

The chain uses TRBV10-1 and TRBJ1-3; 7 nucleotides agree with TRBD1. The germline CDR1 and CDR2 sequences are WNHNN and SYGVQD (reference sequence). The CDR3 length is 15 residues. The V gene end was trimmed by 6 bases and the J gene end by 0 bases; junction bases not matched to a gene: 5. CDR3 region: CASSEGQSSGNTIYF. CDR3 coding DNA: TGCGCCAGCAGCGAGGGACAGTCCTCTGGAAACACCATATATTTT.

The chain's CDR3 is CAISATDSGNTIYF. The CDR3 coding sequence is TGTGCCATCAGTGCCACAGACTCTGGAAACACCATATATTTT. This chain joins TRBV10-3 and TRBJ1-3; D is unresolved. Germline CDR1 reads ENHRY; CDR2 reads SYGVKD. The CDR3 is 14 residues long. V was clipped by 4 bases and J by 0 bases, with 7 bases between them.

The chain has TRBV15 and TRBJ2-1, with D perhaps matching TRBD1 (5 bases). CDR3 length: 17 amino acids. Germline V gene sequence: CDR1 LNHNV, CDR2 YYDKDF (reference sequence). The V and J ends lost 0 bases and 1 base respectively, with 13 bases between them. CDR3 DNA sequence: TGTGCCACCAGCAGAGATCTAGTGGCAGGGTCCTACAATGAGCAGTTCTTC. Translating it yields CATSRDLVAGSYNEQFF.

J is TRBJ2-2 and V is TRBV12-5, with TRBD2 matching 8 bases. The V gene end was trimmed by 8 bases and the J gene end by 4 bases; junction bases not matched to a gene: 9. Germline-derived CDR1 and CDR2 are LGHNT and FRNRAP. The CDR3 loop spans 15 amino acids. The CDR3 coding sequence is TGTGCTAGTCCGGGGGTAGCGGGAATCACCGGGGAGCTGTTTTTT. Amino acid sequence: CASPGVAGITGELFF.

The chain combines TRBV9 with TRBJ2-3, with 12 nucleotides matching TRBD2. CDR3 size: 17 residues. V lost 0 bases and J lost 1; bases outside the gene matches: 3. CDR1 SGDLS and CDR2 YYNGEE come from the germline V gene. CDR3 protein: CASSVGASGRGTDTQYF. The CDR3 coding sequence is TGTGCCAGCAGCGTAGGGGCTAGCGGGAGGGGCACAGATACGCAGTATTTT.

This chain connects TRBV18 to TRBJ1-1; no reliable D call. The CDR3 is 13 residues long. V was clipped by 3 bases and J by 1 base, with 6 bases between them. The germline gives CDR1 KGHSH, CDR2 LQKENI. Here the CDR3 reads CASSPRQNTEAFF. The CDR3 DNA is TGTGCCAGCTCACCCAGACAGAACACTGAAGCTTTCTTT.

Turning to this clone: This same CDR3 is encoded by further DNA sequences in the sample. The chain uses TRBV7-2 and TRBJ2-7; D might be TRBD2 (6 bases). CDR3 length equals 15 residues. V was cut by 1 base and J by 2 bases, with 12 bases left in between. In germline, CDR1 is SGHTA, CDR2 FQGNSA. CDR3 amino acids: CASSLDGRGTYEQYF. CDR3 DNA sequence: TGTGCCAGCAGCTTAGATGGGCGCGGGACCTACGAGCAGTACTTC.